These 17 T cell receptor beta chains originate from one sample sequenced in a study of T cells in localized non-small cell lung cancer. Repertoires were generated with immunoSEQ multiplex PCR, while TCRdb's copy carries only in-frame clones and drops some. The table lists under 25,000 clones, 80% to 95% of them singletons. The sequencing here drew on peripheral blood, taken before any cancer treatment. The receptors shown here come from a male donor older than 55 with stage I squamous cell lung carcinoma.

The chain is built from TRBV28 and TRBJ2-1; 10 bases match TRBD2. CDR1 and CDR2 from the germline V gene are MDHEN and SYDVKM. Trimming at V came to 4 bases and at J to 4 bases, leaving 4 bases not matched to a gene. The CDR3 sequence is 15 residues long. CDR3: CASSSWTSGYNEQFF. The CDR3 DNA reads TGTGCCAGCAGTTCCTGGACTAGCGGATACAATGAGCAGTTCTTC.

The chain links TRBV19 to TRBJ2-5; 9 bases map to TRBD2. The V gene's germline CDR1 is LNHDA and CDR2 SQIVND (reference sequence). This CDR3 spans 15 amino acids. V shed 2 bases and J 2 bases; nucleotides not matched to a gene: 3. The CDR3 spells CASSILAGRQETQYF. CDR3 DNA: TGTGCCAGTAGTATACTAGCGGGGAGACAAGAGACCCAGTACTTC.

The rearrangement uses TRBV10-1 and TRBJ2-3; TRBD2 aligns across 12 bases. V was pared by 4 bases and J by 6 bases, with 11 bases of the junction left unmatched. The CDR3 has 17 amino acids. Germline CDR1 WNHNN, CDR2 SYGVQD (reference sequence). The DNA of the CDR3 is TGCGCCAGCAGTGGGAGCCGGACTAGCGGGAAGAGGGATACGCAGTATTTT. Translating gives CASSGSRTSGKRDTQYF.

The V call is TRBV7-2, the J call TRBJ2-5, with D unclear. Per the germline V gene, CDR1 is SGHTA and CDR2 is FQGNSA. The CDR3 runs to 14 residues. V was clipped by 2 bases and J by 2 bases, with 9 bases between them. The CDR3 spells CASSLRISQETQYF. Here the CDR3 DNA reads TGTGCCAGCAGCTTAAGGATCTCTCAAGAGACCCAGTACTTC. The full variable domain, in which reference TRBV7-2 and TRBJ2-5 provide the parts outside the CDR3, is GAGVSQSPSNKVTEKGKDVELRCDPISGHTALYWYRQSLGQGLEFLIYFQGNSAPDKSGLPSDRFSAERTGGSVSTLTIQRTQQEDSAVYLCASSLRISQETQYFGPGTRLLVL.

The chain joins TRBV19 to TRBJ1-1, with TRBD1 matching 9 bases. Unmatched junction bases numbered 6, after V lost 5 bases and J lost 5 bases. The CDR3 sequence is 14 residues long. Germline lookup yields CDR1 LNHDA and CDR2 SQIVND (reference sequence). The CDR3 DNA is TGTGCCAGTAGTCCGGGACAGGGTTTGACTGAAGCTTTCTTT. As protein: CASSPGQGLTEAFF.

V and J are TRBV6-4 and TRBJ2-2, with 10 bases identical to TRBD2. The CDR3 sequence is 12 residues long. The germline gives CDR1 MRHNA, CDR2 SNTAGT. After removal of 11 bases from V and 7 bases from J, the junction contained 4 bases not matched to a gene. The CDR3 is CAAEREGGELFF. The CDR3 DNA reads TGTGCCGCAGAGCGGGAGGGCGGGGAGCTGTTTTTT.

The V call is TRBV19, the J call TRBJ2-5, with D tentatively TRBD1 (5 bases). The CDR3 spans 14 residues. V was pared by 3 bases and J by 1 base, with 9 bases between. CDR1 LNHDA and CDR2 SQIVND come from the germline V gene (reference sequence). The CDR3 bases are TGTGCCAGTAGTATGAGACAGCTCCAAGAGACCCAGTACTTC. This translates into CASSMRQLQETQYF. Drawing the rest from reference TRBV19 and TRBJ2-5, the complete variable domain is DGGITQSPKYLFRKEGQNVTLSCEQNLNHDAMYWYRQDPGQGLRLIYYSQIVNDFQKGDIAEGYSVSREKKESFPLTVTSAQKNPTAFYLCASSMRQLQETQYFGPGTRLLVL.

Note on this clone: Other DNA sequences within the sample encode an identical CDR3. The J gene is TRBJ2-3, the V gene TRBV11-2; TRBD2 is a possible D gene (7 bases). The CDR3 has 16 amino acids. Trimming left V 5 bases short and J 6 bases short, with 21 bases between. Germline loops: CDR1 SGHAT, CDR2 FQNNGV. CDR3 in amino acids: CASSPQGRETVDTQYF. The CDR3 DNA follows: TGTGCCAGCAGCCCCCAGGGGCGGGAGACGGTTGATACGCAGTATTTT.

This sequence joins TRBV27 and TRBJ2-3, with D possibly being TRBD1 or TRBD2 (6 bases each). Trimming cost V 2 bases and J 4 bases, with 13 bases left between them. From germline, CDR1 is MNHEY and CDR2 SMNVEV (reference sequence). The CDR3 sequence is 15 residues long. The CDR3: CASSLRGRGADTQYF. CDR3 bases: TGTGCCAGCAGTTTACGGGGGCGCGGTGCAGATACGCAGTATTTT.

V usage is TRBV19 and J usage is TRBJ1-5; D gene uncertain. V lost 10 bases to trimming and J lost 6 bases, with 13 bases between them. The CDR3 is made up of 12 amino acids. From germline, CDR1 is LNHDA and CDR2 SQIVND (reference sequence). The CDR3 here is CATRPAGQPQHF. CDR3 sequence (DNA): TGTGCCACCAGACCCGCCGGTCAGCCCCAGCATTTT.

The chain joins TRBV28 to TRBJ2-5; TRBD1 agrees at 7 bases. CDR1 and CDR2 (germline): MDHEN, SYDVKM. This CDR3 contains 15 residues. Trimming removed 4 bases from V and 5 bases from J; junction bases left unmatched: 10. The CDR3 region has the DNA TGTGCCAGCAGTTCAACAGGGGATCGGGGCGAGACCCAGTACTTC. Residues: CASSSTGDRGETQYF. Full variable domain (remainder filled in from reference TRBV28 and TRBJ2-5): DVKVTQSSRYLVKRTGEKVFLECVQDMDHENMFWYRQDPGLGLRLIYFSYDVKMKEKGDIPEGYSVSREKKERFSLILESASTNQTSMYLCASSSTGDRGETQYFGPGTRLLVL.

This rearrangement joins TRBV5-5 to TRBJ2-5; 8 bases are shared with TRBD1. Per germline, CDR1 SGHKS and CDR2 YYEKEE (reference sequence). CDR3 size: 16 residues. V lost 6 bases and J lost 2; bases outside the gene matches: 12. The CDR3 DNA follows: TGTGCCAGCACGGAGGGAGACAGGGGTGAGCAAGAGACCCAGTACTTC. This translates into CASTEGDRGEQETQYF.

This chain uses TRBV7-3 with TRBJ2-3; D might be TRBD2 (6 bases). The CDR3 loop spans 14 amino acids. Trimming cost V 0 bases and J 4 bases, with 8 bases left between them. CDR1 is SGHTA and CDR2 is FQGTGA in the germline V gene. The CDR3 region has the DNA TGTGCCAGCAGCTTAACGACTAGACCAGATACGCAGTATTTT. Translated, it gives CASSLTTRPDTQYF.

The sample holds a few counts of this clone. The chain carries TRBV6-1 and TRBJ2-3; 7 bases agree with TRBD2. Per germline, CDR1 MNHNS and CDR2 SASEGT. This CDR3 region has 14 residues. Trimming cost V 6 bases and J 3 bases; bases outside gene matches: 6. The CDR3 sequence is CASSYRGDTDTQYF. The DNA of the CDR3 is TGTGCCAGCAGCTACCGGGGGGATACAGATACGCAGTATTTT.

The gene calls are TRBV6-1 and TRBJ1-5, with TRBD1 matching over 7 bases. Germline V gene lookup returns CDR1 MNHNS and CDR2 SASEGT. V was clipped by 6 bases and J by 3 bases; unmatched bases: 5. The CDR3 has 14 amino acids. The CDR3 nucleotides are TGTGCCAGCAGATTGGACAGGTCCAATCAGCCCCAGCATTTT. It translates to CASRLDRSNQPQHF.

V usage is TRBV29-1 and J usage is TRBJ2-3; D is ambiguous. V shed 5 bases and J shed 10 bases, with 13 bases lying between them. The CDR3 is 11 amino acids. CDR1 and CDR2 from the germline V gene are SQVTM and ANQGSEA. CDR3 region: CSVYVGIAQYF. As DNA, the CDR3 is TGCAGCGTTTACGTAGGGATCGCGCAGTATTTT.

For the CDR3, the DNA is TGCGCCAGCAGCTTGGTTGGGGGCGAGCAGTACTTC. Translating gives CASSLVGGEQYF. The chain joins TRBV5-1 to TRBJ2-7; D possibly matches TRBD1 or TRBD2 (5 bases each). V lost 0 bases and J 6 bases, leaving 7 bases between the germline ends. CDR1 and CDR2 (germline): SGHRS, YFSETQ. This CDR3 contains 12 residues.